The next 5 T cell receptor beta chains were all read from a single sample in a study of neurological immune-mediated disorders. TCRdb analysed the 5' RACE reads with MiXCR anew, one entry per CDR3 protein. The sample shows roughly 76,000 distinct CDR3 sequences, approximately 3.3% of them seen only once. What was sequenced was PBMCs. These receptors originate from a woman in her forties or fifties with multiple sclerosis.

Ten or more counts support this clonotype. The chain employs TRBV20-1 and TRBJ2-5; 7 bases match TRBD2. Trimming removed 1 base from V and 1 base from J; junction bases left unmatched: 3. The CDR3 runs 14 residues. Per germline, CDR1 DFQATT and CDR2 SNEGSKA (reference sequence). This CDR3 is CSARAGGSQETQYF. CDR3 sequence (DNA): TGCAGTGCTAGAGCGGGGGGATCCCAAGAGACCCAGTACTTC.

This clonotype was seen ten or more times. The chain links TRBV20-1 to TRBJ2-5; 11 nucleotides match TRBD2. Germline CDR1 and CDR2: DFQATT and SNEGSKA (reference sequence). Losses at the gene ends were 3 bases for V and 3 bases for J; bases not matched to a gene: 3. CDR3 size: 14 residues. In DNA, the CDR3 is TGCAGTGCTAGGGTAGCGGGGGGGAAAGAGACCCAGTACTTC. This encodes CSARVAGGKETQYF.

This clonotype was seen ten or more times. The gene calls are TRBV18 and TRBJ1-1; D uncertain. CDR3 length equals 13 residues. V was trimmed by 6 bases and J by 5 bases, leaving 13 bases between them. CDR1 is KGHSH and CDR2 is LQKENI in the germline V gene. In DNA, the CDR3 is TGTGCCAGCTCTCTAGGACGGCTAACTGAAGCTTTCTTT. It yields the protein CASSLGRLTEAFF.

In its sample, this clonotype was seen many times. The rearrangement joins TRBV12-3 or TRBV12-4 to TRBJ2-3, with 10 bases identical to TRBD2. The CDR3 is 15 residues long. The ends lost 6 bases at V and 3 bases at J; junction bases unmatched: 6. The CDR3 here is CASSSSGGQTDTQYF. The CDR3 DNA is TGTGCCAGCAGCTCTAGCGGGGGACAAACAGATACGCAGTATTTT.

Ten or more counts support this clonotype. The chain combines TRBV7-9 with TRBJ2-5; D remains unclear. Trimming removed 2 bases at V and 4 bases at J, with 14 bases between. CDR1 and CDR2 (germline): SEHNR, FQNEAQ (reference sequence). There are 15 residues in the CDR3. The CDR3 region has the DNA TGTGCCAGCAGCTTATACGTTGGGTTTGGAGAGACCCAGTACTTC. Encoded protein: CASSLYVGFGETQYF.